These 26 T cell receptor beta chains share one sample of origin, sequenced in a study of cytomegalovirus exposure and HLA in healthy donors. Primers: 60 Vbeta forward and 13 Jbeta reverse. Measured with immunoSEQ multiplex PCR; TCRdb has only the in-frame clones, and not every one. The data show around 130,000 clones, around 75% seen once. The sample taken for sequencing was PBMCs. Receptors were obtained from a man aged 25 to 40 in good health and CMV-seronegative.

CDR3 nucleotide sequence: TGTGCCAGCAAATTGACAGCAAATTCACCCCTCCACTTT. Translating gives CASKLTANSPLHF. This chain joins TRBV6-1 and TRBJ1-6; possible D gene TRBD1, 5 bases. Looked up from germline, CDR1 is MNHNS and CDR2 is SASEGT. Trimming took off 7 bases at V and 7 bases at J, with 11 bases between the two ends. The CDR3 has 13 residues.

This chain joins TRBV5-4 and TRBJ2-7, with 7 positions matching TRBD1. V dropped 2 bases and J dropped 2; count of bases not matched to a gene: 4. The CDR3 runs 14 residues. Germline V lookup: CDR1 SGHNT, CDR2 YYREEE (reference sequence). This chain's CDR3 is CASSLQGQTYEQYF. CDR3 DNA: TGTGCCAGCAGCTTACAGGGACAGACCTACGAGCAGTACTTC. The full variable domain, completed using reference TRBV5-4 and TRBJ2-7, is ETGVTQSPTHLIKTRGQQVTLRCSSQSGHNTVSWYQQALGQGPQFIFQYYREEENGRGNFPPRFSGLQFPNYSSELNVNALELDDSALYLCASSLQGQTYEQYFGPGTRLTVT.

The CDR3 region is CASRPWDRSTDTQYF. In DNA form, the CDR3 reads TGTGCCAGCAGACCCTGGGACAGGAGCACAGATACGCAGTATTTT. This chain links TRBV6-5 with TRBJ2-3, with 8 positions matching TRBD1. V was clipped by 6 bases and J by 0 bases; unmatched bases: 5. The germline V gene has CDR1 MNHEY and CDR2 SVGAGI. This CDR3 has 15 residues.

The CDR3, as DNA: TGCAGCGTTGAAGATCGGTCAGGGGAGCTGTTTTTT. Translated: CSVEDRSGELFF. The J gene is TRBJ2-2, the V gene TRBV29-1, with D unclear. Trimming shortened V by 0 bases and J by 8 bases, and 7 bases separated the two germline ends. CDR1 is SQVTM and CDR2 is ANQGSEA in the germline V gene. The CDR3 is made up of 12 amino acids.

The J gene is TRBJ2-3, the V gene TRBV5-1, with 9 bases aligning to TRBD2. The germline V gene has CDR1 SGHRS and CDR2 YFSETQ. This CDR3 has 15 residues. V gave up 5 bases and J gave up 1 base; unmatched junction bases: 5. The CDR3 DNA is TGCGCCAGCAGTCGGCGGGAGGGCCGCACAGATACGCAGTATTTT. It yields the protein CASSRREGRTDTQYF.

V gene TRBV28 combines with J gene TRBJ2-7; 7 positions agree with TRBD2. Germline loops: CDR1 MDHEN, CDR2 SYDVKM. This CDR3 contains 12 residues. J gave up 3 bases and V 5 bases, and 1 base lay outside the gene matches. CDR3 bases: TGTGCCAGCAGTGCGGGGGTCTACGAGCAGTACTTC. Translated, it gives CASSAGVYEQYF.

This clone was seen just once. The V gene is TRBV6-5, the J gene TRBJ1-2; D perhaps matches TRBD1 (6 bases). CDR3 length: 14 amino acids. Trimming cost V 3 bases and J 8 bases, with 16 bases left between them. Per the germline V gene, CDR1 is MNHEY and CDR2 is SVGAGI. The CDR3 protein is CASSYTGNLGGYTF. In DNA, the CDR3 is TGTGCCAGCAGTTATACAGGGAATCTGGGAGGCTACACCTTC.

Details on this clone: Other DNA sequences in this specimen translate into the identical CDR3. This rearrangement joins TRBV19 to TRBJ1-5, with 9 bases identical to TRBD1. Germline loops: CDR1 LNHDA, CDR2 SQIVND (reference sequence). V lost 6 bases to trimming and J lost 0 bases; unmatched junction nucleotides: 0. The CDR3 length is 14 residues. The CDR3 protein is CASRTGGSNQPQHF. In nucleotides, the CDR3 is TGTGCCAGTAGGACAGGGGGTAGCAATCAGCCCCAGCATTTT.

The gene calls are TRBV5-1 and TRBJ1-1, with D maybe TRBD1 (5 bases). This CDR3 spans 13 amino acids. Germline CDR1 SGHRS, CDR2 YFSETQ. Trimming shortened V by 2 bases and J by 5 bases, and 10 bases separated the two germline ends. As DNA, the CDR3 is TGCGCCAGCAGCTTTCTAGGGGTTACTGAAGCTTTCTTT. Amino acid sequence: CASSFLGVTEAFF.

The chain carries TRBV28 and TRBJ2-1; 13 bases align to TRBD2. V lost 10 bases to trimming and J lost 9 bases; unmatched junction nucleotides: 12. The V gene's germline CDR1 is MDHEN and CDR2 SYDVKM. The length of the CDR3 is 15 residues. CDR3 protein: CATTPGLAGVGEQFF. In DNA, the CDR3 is TGTGCCACCACCCCCGGACTAGCGGGAGTGGGTGAGCAGTTCTTC.

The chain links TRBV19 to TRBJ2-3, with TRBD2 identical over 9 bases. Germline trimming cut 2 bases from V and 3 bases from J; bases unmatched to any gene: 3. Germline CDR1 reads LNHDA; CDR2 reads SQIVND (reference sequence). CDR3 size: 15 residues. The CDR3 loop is CASSIRLADTDTQYF. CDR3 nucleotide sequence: TGTGCCAGTAGTATACGACTAGCGGATACAGATACGCAGTATTTT.

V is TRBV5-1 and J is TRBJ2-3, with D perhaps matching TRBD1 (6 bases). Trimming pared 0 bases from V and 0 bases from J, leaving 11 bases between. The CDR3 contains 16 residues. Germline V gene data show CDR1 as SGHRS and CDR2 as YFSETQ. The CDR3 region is CASSLEDRTSTDTQYF. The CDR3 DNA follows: TGCGCCAGCAGCTTGGAGGACAGAACTAGCACAGATACGCAGTATTTT.

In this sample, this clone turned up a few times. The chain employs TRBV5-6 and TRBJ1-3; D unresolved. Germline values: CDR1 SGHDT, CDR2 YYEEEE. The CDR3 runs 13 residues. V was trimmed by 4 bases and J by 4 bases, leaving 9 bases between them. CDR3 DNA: TGTGCCAGCAGCCATCGGTTAGGAAACACCATATATTTT. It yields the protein CASSHRLGNTIYF.

The CDR3 coding sequence is TGTGCCAGCAGCCCAACCCTTGGGACAGGGGTTGAAAAACTGTTTTTT. This translates into CASSPTLGTGVEKLFF. V and J are TRBV9 and TRBJ1-4; 10 nucleotides agree with TRBD1. Trimming cost V 4 bases and J 7 bases; bases outside gene matches: 10. CDR1 and CDR2 (germline): SGDLS, YYNGEE. The CDR3 runs 16 residues.

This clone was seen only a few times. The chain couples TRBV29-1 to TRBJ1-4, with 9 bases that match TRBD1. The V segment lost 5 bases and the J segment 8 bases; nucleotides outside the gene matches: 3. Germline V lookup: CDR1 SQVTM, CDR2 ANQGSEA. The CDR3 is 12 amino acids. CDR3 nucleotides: TGCAGCGTTCGGGACAGGGAGGAAAAACTGTTTTTT. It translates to CSVRDREEKLFF.

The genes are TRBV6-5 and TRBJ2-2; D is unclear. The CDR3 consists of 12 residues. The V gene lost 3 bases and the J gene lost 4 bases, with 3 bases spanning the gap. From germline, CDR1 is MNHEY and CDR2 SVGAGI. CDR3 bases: TGTGCCAGCAGTTATAGCACCGGGGAGCTGTTTTTT. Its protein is CASSYSTGELFF.

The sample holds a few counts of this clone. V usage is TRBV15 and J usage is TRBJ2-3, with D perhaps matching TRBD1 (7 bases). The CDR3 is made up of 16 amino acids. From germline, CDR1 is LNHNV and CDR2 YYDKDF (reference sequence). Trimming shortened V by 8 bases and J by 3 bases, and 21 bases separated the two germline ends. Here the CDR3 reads CATHPRTGLLTDTQYF. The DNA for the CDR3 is TGTGCCACCCACCCCAGGACAGGACTATTAACAGATACGCAGTATTTT. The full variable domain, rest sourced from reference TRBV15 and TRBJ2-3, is DAMVIQNPRYQVTQFGKPVTLSCSQTLNHNVMYWYQQKSSQAPKLLFHYYDKDFNNEADTPDNFQSRRPNTSFCFLDIRSPGLGDTAMYLCATHPRTGLLTDTQYFGPGTRLTVL.

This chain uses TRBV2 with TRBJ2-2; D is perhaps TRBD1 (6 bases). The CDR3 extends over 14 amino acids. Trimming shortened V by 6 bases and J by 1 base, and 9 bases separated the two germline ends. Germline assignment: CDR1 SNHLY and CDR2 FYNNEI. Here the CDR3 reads CASSGTQNTGELFF. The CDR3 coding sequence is TGTGCCAGCAGCGGGACACAGAACACCGGGGAGCTGTTTTTT.

CDR3 protein: CAIKWGQINEKLFF. In DNA, the CDR3 is TGTGCCATCAAGTGGGGACAGATTAATGAAAAACTGTTTTTT. This chain uses TRBV10-3 with TRBJ1-4, with 7 nucleotides matching TRBD1. CDR1 and CDR2 from the germline V gene are ENHRY and SYGVKD. The CDR3 contains 14 residues. After removal of 7 bases from V and 4 bases from J, the junction contained 6 bases not matched to a gene.

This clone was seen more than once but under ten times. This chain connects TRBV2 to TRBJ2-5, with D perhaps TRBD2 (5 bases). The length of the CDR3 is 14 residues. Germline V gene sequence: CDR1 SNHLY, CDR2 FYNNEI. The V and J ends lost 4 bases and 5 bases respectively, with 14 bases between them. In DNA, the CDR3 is TGTGCCAGCAGTGGGGCTAGCTGGGTGGAGACCCAGTACTTC. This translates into CASSGASWVETQYF.

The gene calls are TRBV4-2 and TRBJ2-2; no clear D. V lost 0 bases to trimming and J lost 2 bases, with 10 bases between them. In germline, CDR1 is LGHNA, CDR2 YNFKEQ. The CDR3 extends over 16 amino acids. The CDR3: CASSQESGSNTGELFF. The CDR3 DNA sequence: TGTGCCAGCAGCCAAGAATCAGGAAGTAACACCGGGGAGCTGTTTTTT.

The CDR3 region is CASSLAGRYTDTQYF. Here the CDR3 DNA reads TGTGCCAGCAGTCTAGCGGGGAGATACACAGATACGCAGTATTTT. V usage is TRBV28 and J usage is TRBJ2-3; TRBD2 matches at 9 bases. The CDR3 loop spans 15 amino acids. Germline values: CDR1 MDHEN, CDR2 SYDVKM. V shed 5 bases and J 2 bases; nucleotides not matched to a gene: 5.

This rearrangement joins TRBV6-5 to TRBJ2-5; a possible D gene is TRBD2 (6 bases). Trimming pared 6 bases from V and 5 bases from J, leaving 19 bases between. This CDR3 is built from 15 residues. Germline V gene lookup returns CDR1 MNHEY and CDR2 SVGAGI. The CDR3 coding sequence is TGTGCCAGCAGCCACCCCCGGGAGTCCTACGAGACCCAGTACTTC. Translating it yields CASSHPRESYETQYF.

The CDR3: CASRQGSTDTQYF. CDR3 DNA sequence: TGCGCCAGCCGACAGGGAAGCACAGATACGCAGTATTTT. V usage is TRBV5-1 and J usage is TRBJ2-3, with 7 bases that match TRBD1. With V trimmed by 7 bases and J by 0 bases, 2 bases remained unmatched. The CDR3 has 13 residues. Germline values: CDR1 SGHRS, CDR2 YFSETQ.

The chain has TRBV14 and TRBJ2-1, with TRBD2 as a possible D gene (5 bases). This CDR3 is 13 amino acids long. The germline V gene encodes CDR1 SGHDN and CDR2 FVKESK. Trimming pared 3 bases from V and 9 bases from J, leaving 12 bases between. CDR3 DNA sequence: TGTGCCAGCAGCCAGTCGTTGAGCGGTGAGCAGTTCTTC. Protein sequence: CASSQSLSGEQFF.

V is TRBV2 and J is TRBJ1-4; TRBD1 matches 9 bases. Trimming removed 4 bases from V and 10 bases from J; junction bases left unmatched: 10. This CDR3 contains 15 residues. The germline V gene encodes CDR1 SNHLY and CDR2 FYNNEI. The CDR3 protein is CASSAEGQGGGKLFF. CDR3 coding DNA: TGTGCCAGCAGTGCGGAGGGACAGGGTGGGGGAAAACTGTTTTTT.